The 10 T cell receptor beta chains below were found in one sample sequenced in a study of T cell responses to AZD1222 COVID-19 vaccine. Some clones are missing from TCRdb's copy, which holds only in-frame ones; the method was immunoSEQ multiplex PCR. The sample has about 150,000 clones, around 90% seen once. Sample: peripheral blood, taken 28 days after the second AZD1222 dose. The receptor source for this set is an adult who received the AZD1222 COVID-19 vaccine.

The CDR3 is CASSLQVGAGNTIYF. In nucleotides, the CDR3 is TGTGCCAGCAGTTTACAAGTAGGGGCTGGAAACACCATATATTTT. The chain combines TRBV27 with TRBJ1-3; a possible D gene is TRBD1 (5 bases). Trimming pared 2 bases from V and 2 bases from J, leaving 10 bases between. There are 15 residues in the CDR3. Per germline, CDR1 MNHEY and CDR2 SMNVEV (reference sequence).

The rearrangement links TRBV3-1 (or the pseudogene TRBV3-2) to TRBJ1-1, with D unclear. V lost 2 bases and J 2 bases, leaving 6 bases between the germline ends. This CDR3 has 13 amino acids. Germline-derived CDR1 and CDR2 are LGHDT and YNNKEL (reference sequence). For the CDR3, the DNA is TGTGCCAGCAGCCAAAAGTCAAACACTGAAGCTTTCTTT. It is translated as CASSQKSNTEAFF.

CDR3 amino acids: CASSLLGRMDTEAFF. For the CDR3, the DNA is TGCGCCAGCAGCTTATTGGGGCGGATGGACACTGAAGCTTTCTTT. This sequence joins TRBV5-1 and TRBJ1-1; D is perhaps TRBD1 (5 bases). Per the germline V gene, CDR1 is SGHRS and CDR2 is YFSETQ. Trimming left V 2 bases short and J 3 bases short, with 14 bases between. The length of the CDR3 is 15 residues.

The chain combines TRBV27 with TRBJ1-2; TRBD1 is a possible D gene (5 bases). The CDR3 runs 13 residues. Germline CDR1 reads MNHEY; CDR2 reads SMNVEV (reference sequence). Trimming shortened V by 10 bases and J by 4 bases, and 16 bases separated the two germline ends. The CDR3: CATYGGGSYGYTF. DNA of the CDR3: TGTGCCACCTATGGGGGGGGGAGCTATGGCTACACCTTC.

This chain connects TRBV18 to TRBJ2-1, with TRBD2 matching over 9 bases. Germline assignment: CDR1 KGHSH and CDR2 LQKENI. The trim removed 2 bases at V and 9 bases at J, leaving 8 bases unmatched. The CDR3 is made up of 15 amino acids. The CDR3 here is CASSPESSGIGEQFF. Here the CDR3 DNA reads TGTGCCAGCTCACCAGAGTCTAGCGGGATAGGTGAGCAGTTCTTC. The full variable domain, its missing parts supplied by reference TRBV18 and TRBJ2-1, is NAGVMQNPRHLVRRRGQEARLRCSPMKGHSHVYWYRQLPEEGLKFMVYLQKENIIDESGMPKERFSAEFPKEGPSILRIQQVVRGDSAAYFCASSPESSGIGEQFFGPGTRLTVL.

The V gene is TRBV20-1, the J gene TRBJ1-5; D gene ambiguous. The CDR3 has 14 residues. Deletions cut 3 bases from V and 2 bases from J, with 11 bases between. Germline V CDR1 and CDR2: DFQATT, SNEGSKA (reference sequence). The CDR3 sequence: CSASLGPGNQPQHF. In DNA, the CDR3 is TGCAGTGCTAGTTTAGGACCGGGCAATCAGCCCCAGCATTTT.

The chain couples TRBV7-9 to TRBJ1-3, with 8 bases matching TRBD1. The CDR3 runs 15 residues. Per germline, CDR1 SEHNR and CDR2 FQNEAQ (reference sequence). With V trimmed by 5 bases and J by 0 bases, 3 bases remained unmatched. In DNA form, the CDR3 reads TGTGCCAGCAGCGCGACAGGGGCCTCTGGAAACACCATATATTTT. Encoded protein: CASSATGASGNTIYF. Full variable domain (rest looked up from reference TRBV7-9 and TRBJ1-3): DTGVSQNPRHKITKRGQNVTFRCDPISEHNRLYWYRQTLGQGPEFLTYFQNEAQLEKSRLLSDRFSAERPKGSFSTLEIQRTEQGDSAMYLCASSATGASGNTIYFGEGSWLTVV.

CDR3 in DNA: TGTGCCAGCAGCGCCGGGACGCCGTCGAATGAGCAGTTCTTC. The encoded protein is CASSAGTPSNEQFF. The chain links TRBV11-2 to TRBJ2-1; D may correspond to TRBD1 or TRBD2 (5 bases each). CDR1 is SGHAT, CDR2 FQNNGV, per germline. The length of the CDR3 is 14 residues. The V end was cut by 5 bases, the J end by 7 bases, with 15 bases between.

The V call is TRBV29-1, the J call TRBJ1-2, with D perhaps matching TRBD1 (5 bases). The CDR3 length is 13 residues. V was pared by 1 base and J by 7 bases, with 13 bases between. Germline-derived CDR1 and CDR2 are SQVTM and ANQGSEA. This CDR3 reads CSVEGLLRGGYTF. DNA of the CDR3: TGCAGCGTTGAAGGACTCCTGAGGGGTGGCTACACCTTC.

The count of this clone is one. The CDR3 sequence: CASSLGGGGDYGYTF. CDR3 DNA sequence: TGCGCCAGCAGCCTTGGGGGAGGGGGCGACTATGGCTACACCTTC. This rearrangement joins TRBV5-1 to TRBJ1-2; 7 bases match TRBD1. CDR1 is SGHRS, CDR2 YFSETQ, per germline. V lost 4 bases and J lost 3; bases outside the gene matches: 9. The CDR3 runs to 15 residues. Full variable domain (remainder filled in from reference TRBV5-1 and TRBJ1-2): KAGVTQTPRYLIKTRGQQVTLSCSPISGHRSVSWYQQTPGQGLQFLFEYFSETQRNKGNFPGRFSGRQFSNSRSEMNVSTLELGDSALYLCASSLGGGGDYGYTFGSGTRLTVV.